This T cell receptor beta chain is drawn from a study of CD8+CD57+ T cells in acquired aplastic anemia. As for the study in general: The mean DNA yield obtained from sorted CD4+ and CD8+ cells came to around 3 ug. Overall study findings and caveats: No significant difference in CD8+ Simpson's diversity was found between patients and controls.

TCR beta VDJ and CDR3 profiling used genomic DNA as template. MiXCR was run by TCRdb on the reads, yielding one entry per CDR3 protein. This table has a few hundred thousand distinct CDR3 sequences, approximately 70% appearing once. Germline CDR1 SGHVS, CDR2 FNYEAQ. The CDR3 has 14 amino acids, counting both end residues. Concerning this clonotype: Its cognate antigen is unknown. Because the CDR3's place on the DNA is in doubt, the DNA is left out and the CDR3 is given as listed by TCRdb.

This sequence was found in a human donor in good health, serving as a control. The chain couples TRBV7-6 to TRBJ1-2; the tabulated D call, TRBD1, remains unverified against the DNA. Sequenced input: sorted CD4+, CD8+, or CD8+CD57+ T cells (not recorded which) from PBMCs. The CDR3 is CASSLSQGEQYFAF.